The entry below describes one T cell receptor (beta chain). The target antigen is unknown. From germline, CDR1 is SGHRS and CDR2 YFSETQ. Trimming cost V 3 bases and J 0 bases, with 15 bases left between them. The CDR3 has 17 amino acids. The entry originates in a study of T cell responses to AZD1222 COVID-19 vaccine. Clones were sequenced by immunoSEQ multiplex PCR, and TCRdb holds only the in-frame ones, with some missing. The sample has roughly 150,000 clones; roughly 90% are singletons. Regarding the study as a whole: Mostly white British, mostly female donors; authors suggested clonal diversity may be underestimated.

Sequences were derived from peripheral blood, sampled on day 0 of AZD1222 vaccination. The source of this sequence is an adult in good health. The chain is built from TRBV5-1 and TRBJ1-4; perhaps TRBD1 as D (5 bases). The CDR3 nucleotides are TGCGCCAGCAGCTCGGGACTAGCGGGAGCAACTAATGAAAAACTGTTTTTT. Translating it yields CASSSGLAGATNEKLFF.